This T cell receptor (beta chain) was documented in a study of T-cell memory formation after mild COVID-19. On the study more broadly: TCR clusters mostly belonged to single donors.

In TCRdb, the 5' RACE reads were re-called with MiXCR into one record per CDR3 protein. Here the sample spans some 120,000 distinct CDR3 sequences, roughly 15% being singletons. The sample was PBMCs or a T cell subset sorted from them (not recorded which). The sequence was obtained from an adult woman who had mild COVID-19 (a few samples of this study predate the infection). Cell type and time point are not known.

The CDR3 nucleotides read TGTGCCAGCAGTGACAGGGTAGGATGCGAGCAGTACTTC. Its translation is CASSDRVGCEQYF. The rearrangement links TRBV25-1 to TRBJ2-7, with D maybe TRBD1 (5 bases). The germline V gene encodes CDR1 MGHDK and CDR2 SYGVNS. Trimming left V 3 bases short and J 6 bases short, with 12 bases between. The CDR3 runs 13 residues.